The rows below give T cell receptor beta chains drawn from one sample of a study of shared clonotypes between healthy human individuals. Produced via immunoSEQ multiplex PCR; TCRdb's table is partial and in-frame only. The sample includes over 2 million clones, about nine tenths seen only once; the top ten take approximately 0.4%. Sequencing was done on a sample of naive CD4+ T cells from PBMCs. The receptor source for this set is a man aged 18 to 35 in good health. Some clones in this sample may be carry-over from other donors' samples. CDR3s leave out the opening cysteine and the closing phenylalanine or tryptophan. Each record gives: J gene, clone size, V gene, CDR3 protein. Not every row has a clone size; where given, it reads once, few, many or a size class.

>TRBJ2-5|-|TRBV5-1
ASSLVPGQETQY
>TRBJ1-2|few|TRBV5-1
ASSGQINYGYT
>TRBJ2-2|-|TRBV6-4
ASSTELNTGELF
>TRBJ2-1|-|TRBV18
ASSPLLAGDNEQF
>TRBJ1-2|-|TRBV6-1
ASSEKVVVRGDYGYT
>TRBJ2-4|few|TRBV7-8
ASSLGGNIQY
>TRBJ1-1|-|TRBV28
ASSPAGKNTEAF
>TRBJ1-1|-|TRBV28
ASSPPGGVGTEAF
>TRBJ2-1|-|TRBV28
ASSSGQGGYNEQF
>TRBJ2-5|once|TRBV5-1
ASSLTGDHKETQY
>TRBJ1-1|-|TRBV14
ASSQLTGVNTEAF
>TRBJ1-3|-|TRBV7-2
ASSLLGAPGNTIY
>TRBJ1-1|once|TRBV11-2
ASSLTGGSPEAF
>TRBJ2-3|-|TRBV2
ARAPHTDTQY
>TRBJ2-7|-|TRBV4-1
ASSFGGDYEQY
>TRBJ2-2|-|TRBV10-1
ASSVGGTGELF
>TRBJ2-2|-|TRBV18
ASSPRQADTGELF
>TRBJ2-6|-|TRBV29-1
SVGRLAGGAGANVLT
>TRBJ1-3|-|TRBV7-2
ASSPGQGRNTIY
>TRBJ2-7|-|TRBV4-2
ASSQGPSAMLYEQY
>TRBJ2-7|-|TRBV5-1
ASSLRDSPYEQY
>TRBJ1-1|-|TRBV29-1
SVIGRQGRNTEAF
>TRBJ1-2|-|TRBV6-5
ASRANYGYT
>TRBJ2-1|-|TRBV18
ASSPQGARDEQF
>TRBJ1-6|once|TRBV1
TSSQGQGLNSPLH
>TRBJ1-2|few|TRBV28
ASSLPDSLFYGYT
>TRBJ2-1|-|TRBV5-4
ASSFLAGGLNEQF
>TRBJ2-7|-|TRBV5-4
ASSLGGVYEQY
>TRBJ2-3|-|TRBV4-3
ASSNTPLQGADTQY
>TRBJ1-2|-|TRBV18
ASSPTGLWV
>TRBJ1-1|-|TRBV7-3
ASSLRGTGAVEAF
>TRBJ2-3|-|TRBV5-4
ASSLGLAVTDTQY
>TRBJ2-1|-|TRBV7-3
ASSLSLRLGNDNEQF
>TRBJ2-6|-|TRBV15
ATSRAPHSGANVLT
>TRBJ1-2|-|TRBV19
ASTPLGQNYGYT
>TRBJ2-1|-|TRBV18
ASSMGQGASYNEQF
>TRBJ1-2|-|TRBV30
AWNQQGVVGYT
>TRBJ2-2|once|TRBV5-1
ASSGAAGPNTGELF
>TRBJ2-1|once|TRBV28
ASRLAGQFNEQF
>TRBJ2-6|-|TRBV25-1
ASSGAGSSGANVLT
>TRBJ2-7|-|TRBV9
ASSVGGLAYPYEQY
>TRBJ2-1|-|TRBV7-9
ASRPGLAENSYNEQF
>TRBJ2-3|-|TRBV5-1
ASSLGLAGVTDTQY
>TRBJ2-7|-|TRBV7-2
ASSRTSGSSYEQY
>TRBJ2-1|-|TRBV11-2
ASSSPLGASRRGSGEQF